This TCR beta chain came from a study of OX40 agonist ivuxolimab in advanced cancers. Study outcomes and limitations: Which antigen the expanded peripheral T cells recognized is unknown. There was clonal expansion of CD4+ and CD8+ blood T cells by week 6 at 0.1 to 3.0 mg/kg. Expanded clones were, on average, more numerous in CD8+ T cells than in CD4+.

Baseline, cycle 4 day 1, and cycle 7 day 1 were the blood sampling points. CDR1 SGHVS and CDR2 FNYEAQ come from the germline V gene. V lost 3 bases, J lost 6 bases, and 14 bases lay in between. The CDR3 spans 14 residues. With respect to this clone: The antigen remains unidentified.

Here immunoSEQ multiplex PCR was the method, and the copy in TCRdb shows in-frame clones only, minus some. The data show tens of thousands of clones, about 79% seen once. The V gene is TRBV7-6, the J gene TRBJ1-1; possibly TRBD1 for D (6 bases). The sample here was CD4+ or CD8+ T cells sorted from blood, taken in a trial of the OX40 agonist ivuxolimab. The receptor's source is an adult with an advanced solid tumor such as melanoma, head and neck, liver or kidney cancer. CDR3 nucleotides: TGTGCCAGCAGCTTGCCACAGGGTAACGCTGAAGCTTTCTTT. It specifies CASSLPQGNAEAFF.